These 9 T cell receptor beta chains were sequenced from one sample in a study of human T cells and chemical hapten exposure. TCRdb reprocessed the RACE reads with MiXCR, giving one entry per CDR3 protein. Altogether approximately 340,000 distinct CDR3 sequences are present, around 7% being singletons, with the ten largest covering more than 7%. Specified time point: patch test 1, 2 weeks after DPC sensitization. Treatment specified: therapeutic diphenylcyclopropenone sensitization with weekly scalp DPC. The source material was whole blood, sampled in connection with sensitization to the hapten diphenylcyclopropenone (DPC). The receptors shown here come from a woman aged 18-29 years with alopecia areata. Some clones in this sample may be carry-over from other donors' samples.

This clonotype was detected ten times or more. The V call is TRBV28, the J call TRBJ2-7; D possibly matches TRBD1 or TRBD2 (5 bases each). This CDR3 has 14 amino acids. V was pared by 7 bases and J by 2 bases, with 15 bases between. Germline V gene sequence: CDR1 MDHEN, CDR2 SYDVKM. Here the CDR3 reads CASTPGRNTYEQYF. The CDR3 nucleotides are TGTGCCAGCACCCCGGGACGGAACACCTACGAGCAGTACTTC.

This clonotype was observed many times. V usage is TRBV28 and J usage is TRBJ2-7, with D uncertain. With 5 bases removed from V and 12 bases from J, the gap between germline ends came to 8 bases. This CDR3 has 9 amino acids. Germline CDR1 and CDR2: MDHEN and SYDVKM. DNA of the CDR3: TGTGCCAGCAGTCCCCCGATGTACTTC. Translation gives CASSPPMYF. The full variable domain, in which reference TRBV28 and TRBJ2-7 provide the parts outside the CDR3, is DVKVTQSSRYLVKRTGEKVFLECVQDMDHENMFWYRQDPGLGLRLIYFSYDVKMKEKGDIPEGYSVSREKKERFSLILESASTNQTSMYLCASSPPMYFGPGTRLTVT.

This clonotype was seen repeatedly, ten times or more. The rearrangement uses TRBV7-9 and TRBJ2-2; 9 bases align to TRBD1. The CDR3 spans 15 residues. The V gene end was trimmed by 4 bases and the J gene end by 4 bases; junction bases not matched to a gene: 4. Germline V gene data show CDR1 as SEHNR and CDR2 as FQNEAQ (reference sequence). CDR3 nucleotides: TGTGCCAGCAGCTCGGGACAGGGACTCACCGGGGAGCTGTTTTTT. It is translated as CASSSGQGLTGELFF.

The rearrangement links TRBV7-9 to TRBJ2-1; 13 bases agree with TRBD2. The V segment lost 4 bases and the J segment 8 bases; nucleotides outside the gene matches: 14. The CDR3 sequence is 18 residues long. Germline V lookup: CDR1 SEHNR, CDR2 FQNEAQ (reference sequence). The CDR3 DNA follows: TGTGCCAGCAGCTCCGAGACTAGCGGGGGGCCTACCCTCGATGAGCAGTTCTTC. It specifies CASSSETSGGPTLDEQFF.

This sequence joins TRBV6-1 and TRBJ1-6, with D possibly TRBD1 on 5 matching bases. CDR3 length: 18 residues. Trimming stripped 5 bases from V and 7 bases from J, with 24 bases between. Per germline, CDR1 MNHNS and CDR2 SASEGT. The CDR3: CASSRTRGSAARNSPLHF. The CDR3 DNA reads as TGTGCCAGCAGTCGGACACGGGGATCCGCTGCCCGAAATTCACCCCTCCACTTT.

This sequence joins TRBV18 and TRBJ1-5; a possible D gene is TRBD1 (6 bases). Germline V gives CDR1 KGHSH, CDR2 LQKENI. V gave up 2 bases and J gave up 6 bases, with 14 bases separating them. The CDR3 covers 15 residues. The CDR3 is CASSPLQGPGQPQHF. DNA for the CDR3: TGTGCCAGCTCACCATTGCAGGGGCCTGGTCAGCCCCAGCATTTT.

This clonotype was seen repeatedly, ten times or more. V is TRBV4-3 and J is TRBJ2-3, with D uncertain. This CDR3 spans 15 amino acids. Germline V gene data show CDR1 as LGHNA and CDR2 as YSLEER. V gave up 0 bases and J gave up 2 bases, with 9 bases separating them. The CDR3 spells CASSQEWGFTDTQYF. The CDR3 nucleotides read TGCGCCAGCAGCCAAGAATGGGGATTCACAGATACGCAGTATTTT.

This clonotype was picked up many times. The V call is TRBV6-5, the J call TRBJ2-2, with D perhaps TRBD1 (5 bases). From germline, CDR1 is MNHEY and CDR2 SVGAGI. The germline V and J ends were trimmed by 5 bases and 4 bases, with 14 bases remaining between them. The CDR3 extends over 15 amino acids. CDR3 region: CASSHDETATGELFF. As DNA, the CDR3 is TGTGCCAGCAGTCACGACGAGACAGCCACCGGGGAGCTGTTTTTT.

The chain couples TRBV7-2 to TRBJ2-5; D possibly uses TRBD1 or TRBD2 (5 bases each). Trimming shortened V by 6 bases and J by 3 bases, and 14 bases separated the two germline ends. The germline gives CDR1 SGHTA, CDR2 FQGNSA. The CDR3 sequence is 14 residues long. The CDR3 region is CASSQGGGKETQYF. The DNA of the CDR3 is TGTGCCAGCAGTCAGGGTGGGGGAAAAGAGACCCAGTACTTC.